Below, 9 T cell receptor beta chains from the same sample are listed, as sequenced in a study of neoadjuvant anti-PD-1 for oral cavity cancer. Assay used: immunoSEQ multiplex PCR; TCRdb lists only in-frame clones, some missing. This sample has approximately 14,000 clones, with approximately 71% found just once. The starting material was PBMCs, obtained before nivolumab (anti-PD-1) treatment. The receptors derive from a person aged 40 to 85 with oral cavity squamous cell carcinoma.

V usage is TRBV19 and J usage is TRBJ2-2; D unresolved. The CDR3 runs to 13 residues. The ends were cut back, 7 bases at V and 7 bases at J, with 13 bases in the middle. Germline lookup yields CDR1 LNHDA and CDR2 SQIVND (reference sequence). The CDR3 loop is CASTSRRFGELFF. DNA for the CDR3: TGTGCCAGTACCTCCCGCCGGTTCGGGGAGCTGTTTTTT.

The chain links TRBV19 to TRBJ1-2, with TRBD1 identical over 7 bases. This CDR3 has 13 amino acids. In germline, CDR1 is LNHDA, CDR2 SQIVND (reference sequence). The trim removed 7 bases at V and 10 bases at J, leaving 12 bases unmatched. Here the CDR3 reads CASTLTGRIVYTF. The CDR3 region has the DNA TGTGCCAGTACCTTGACAGGGCGCATCGTCTACACCTTC.

The V call is TRBV7-8, the J call TRBJ1-1, with unresolved D. Germline CDR1 and CDR2: SGHVS and FQNEAQ. The V gene lost 4 bases and the J gene lost 0 bases, with 18 bases spanning the gap. The CDR3 length is 17 residues. In nucleotides, the CDR3 is TGTGCCAGCAGCTCGCCTAGGGTCGTGGGCATGAACACTGAAGCTTTCTTT. This translates into CASSSPRVVGMNTEAFF.

V is TRBV5-5 and J is TRBJ1-5; possible D gene TRBD1, 5 bases. The CDR3 is made up of 14 amino acids. V lost 3 bases and J 5 bases, leaving 12 bases between the germline ends. In germline, CDR1 is SGHKS, CDR2 YYEKEE (reference sequence). Written as DNA, the CDR3 is TGTGCCAGCAGCTCGGGGGGTGGGGATCAGCCCCAGCATTTT. Its protein product is CASSSGGGDQPQHF.

CDR3 bases: TGCGCCAGTGCCGGACAGACCACAACTAATGAAAAACTGTTTTTT. Its translation: CASAGQTTTNEKLFF. V gene TRBV5-1 combines with J gene TRBJ1-4, with a tentative D call TRBD1 (6 bases). This CDR3 is built from 15 residues. Per the germline V gene, CDR1 is SGHRS and CDR2 is YFSETQ. Trimming took off 8 bases at V and 0 bases at J, with 14 bases between the two ends.

This chain links TRBV29-1 with TRBJ2-5; TRBD1 agrees at 7 bases. The junction had 11 bases not matched to a gene; V was cut back by 3 bases and J by 10 bases. This CDR3 is built from 13 residues. Germline-derived CDR1 and CDR2 are SQVTM and ANQGSEA. The CDR3: CSVDVRTGAGQYF. Here the CDR3 DNA reads TGCAGCGTTGACGTGAGAACAGGGGCGGGCCAGTACTTC.

This sequence joins TRBV30 and TRBJ2-7; 8 nucleotides agree with TRBD2. Trimming cost V 0 bases and J 6 bases; bases outside gene matches: 4. Germline V lookup: CDR1 GTSNPN, CDR2 SVGIG (reference sequence). The CDR3 runs to 13 residues. CDR3 amino acids: CAWSVVAGREQYF. CDR3 sequence (DNA): TGTGCCTGGAGTGTAGTAGCGGGACGCGAGCAGTACTTC.

This clone was detected a few times. This rearrangement joins TRBV27 to TRBJ1-5, with D tentatively TRBD1 (6 bases). The germline V gene has CDR1 MNHEY and CDR2 SMNVEV (reference sequence). This CDR3 contains 13 residues. Trimming took 6 bases from V and 5 from J, leaving 11 bases between them. The CDR3 loop reads CASSQRGDQPQHF. As DNA, the CDR3 is TGTGCCAGCAGCCAGAGGGGGGATCAGCCCCAGCATTTT.

The rearrangement links TRBV27 to TRBJ2-1; 12 bases are shared with TRBD2. This CDR3 contains 15 residues. V dropped 5 bases and J dropped 7; count of bases not matched to a gene: 6. In germline, CDR1 is MNHEY, CDR2 SMNVEV (reference sequence). The CDR3: CASSLAGGPGNEQFF. The CDR3 coding sequence is TGTGCCAGCAGTCTAGCGGGAGGGCCAGGGAATGAGCAGTTCTTC.